Listed below are T cell receptor beta chains from one sample, sequenced in a study of blood T cell repertoires in COVID-19. Clones were sequenced by immunoSEQ multiplex PCR, and TCRdb holds only the in-frame ones, with some missing. The data hold about 200,000 clones, with 94% observed a single time. Source material: peripheral blood. The receptors were sampled from a man aged 30 to 45 with COVID-19, enrolled during active disease. Each CDR3 is given with its conserved first and last residue. The D gene is left open where the match is weak. A row's size may be missing; if present it is once, few, many or a size class.

d_call,v_call,cdr3_length,j_call,clone_size,cdr3_aa,cdr3_nt
NA,TRBV27,14,TRBJ1-1,NA,CASSPTWGDTEAFF,TGTGCCAGCAGCCCAACTTGGGGGGACACTGAAGCTTTCTTT
NA,TRBV10-3,10,TRBJ1-1,NA,CASQGTEAFF,TGTGCCAGTCAGGGAACTGAAGCTTTCTTT
NA,TRBV2,17,TRBJ2-4,NA,CASSLTRGEVAKNIQYF,TGTGCCAGCAGTCTCACCAGGGGGGAGGTAGCCAAAAACATTCAGTACTTC
NA,TRBV25-1,15,TRBJ2-3,NA,CASSESGQGWDTQYF,TGTGCCAGCAGTGAATCGGGCCAGGGGTGGGATACGCAGTATTTT
NA,TRBV6-2/TRBV6-3,12,TRBJ2-1,NA,CASSHGAGLEFF,TGTGCCAGCAGTCACGGGGCGGGGTTAGAGTTCTTC
NA,TRBV27,13,TRBJ2-3,NA,CASSPPGGDTQYF,TGTGCCAGCAGCCCACCAGGGGGGGATACGCAGTATTTT
NA,TRBV4-1,16,TRBJ1-5,NA,CASSQGGGQVNQPQHF,TGCGCCAGCAGCCAAGGCGGCGGGCAGGTTAATCAGCCCCAGCATTTT
TRBD1,TRBV15,15,TRBJ2-7,once,CATSRETTGAYEQYF,TGTGCCACCAGCAGGGAAACTACAGGGGCCTACGAGCAGTACTTC
NA,TRBV5-1,17,TRBJ2-3,NA,CASTLTGTGRDPDTQYF,TGCGCCAGCACCCTGACTGGAACAGGGAGGGATCCAGATACGCAGTATTTT
NA,TRBV19,14,TRBJ1-5,NA,CASSQGTFNQPQHF,TGTGCCAGTAGTCAGGGGACATTCAATCAGCCCCAGCATTTT
TRBD1,TRBV24-1,13,TRBJ1-5,NA,CATSEGTGPTQHF,TGTGCCACCAGTGAAGGGACAGGACCAACCCAGCATTTT
NA,TRBV11-2,15,TRBJ2-3,NA,CASSLERTSTDTQYF,TGTGCCAGCAGCTTAGAGCGGACTAGCACAGATACGCAGTATTTT
NA,TRBV18,13,TRBJ2-7,NA,CASSSDTIREQYF,TGTGCCAGCTCGTCAGACACCATCCGCGAGCAGTACTTC
TRBD1,TRBV6-4,16,TRBJ2-5,NA,CASRVTGAKTQETQYF,TGTGCCAGCAGGGTGACAGGGGCGAAAACCCAAGAGACCCAGTACTTC
NA,TRBV27,16,TRBJ1-6,NA,CASSSAGGYTNSPLHF,TGTGCCAGCAGTTCCGCAGGAGGCTACACTAATTCACCCCTCCACTTT
TRBD1,TRBV2,14,TRBJ2-7,NA,CASSPGQGSYEQYF,TGTGCCAGCAGCCCGGGACAGGGGTCCTACGAGCAGTACTTC
NA,TRBV20-1,13,TRBJ1-4,NA,CSASRDNNEKLFF,TGCAGTGCTAGTAGGGACAACAATGAAAAACTGTTTTTT
NA,TRBV2,14,TRBJ2-7,NA,CASSSPGTLYEQYF,TGTGCCAGCAGTTCCCCCGGGACTCTCTACGAGCAGTACTTC
NA,TRBV3-1/TRBV3-2,13,TRBJ2-5,NA,CASSQVAGETQYF,TGTGCCAGCAGCCAAGTCGCGGGGGAGACCCAGTACTTC
TRBD1,TRBV7-9,16,TRBJ1-1,once,CASSRSMTGVNTEAFF,TGTGCCAGCAGCCGATCAATGACAGGGGTGAACACTGAAGCTTTCTTT
TRBD1,TRBV15,14,TRBJ2-7,NA,CATSSRTGGYEQYF,TGTGCCACCAGCTCCAGGACAGGGGGGTACGAGCAGTACTTC
NA,TRBV7-9,13,TRBJ1-1,NA,CASSLVQTPEAFF,TGTGCCAGCAGCTTAGTACAGACCCCTGAAGCTTTCTTT
NA,TRBV6-5,15,TRBJ1-2,NA,CASSYSSPIIDGYTF,TGTGCCAGCAGTTACTCGAGTCCAATTATTGATGGCTACACCTTC
TRBD2,TRBV9,19,TRBJ2-2,NA,CASSVYPPGLAGDTGELFF,TGTGCCAGCAGCGTGTACCCACCGGGACTAGCGGGGGACACCGGGGAGCTGTTTTTT
TRBD1,TRBV5-1,16,TRBJ1-1,NA,CASSFRTGEANTEAFF,TGCGCCAGCAGCTTTAGGACAGGGGAGGCGAACACTGAAGCTTTCTTT
NA,TRBV10-3,15,TRBJ1-6,NA,CAISESSSYNSPLHF,TGTGCCATCAGTGAGTCGAGCTCCTATAATTCACCCCTCCACTTT
NA,TRBV13,12,TRBJ2-1,NA,CASSPLENEQFF,TGTGCCAGCAGCCCGCTAGAGAATGAGCAGTTCTTC
NA,TRBV5-4,14,TRBJ1-1,NA,CASSPRQSETEAFF,TGTGCCAGCAGTCCGCGGCAATCGGAGACTGAAGCTTTCTTT
NA,TRBV2,15,TRBJ1-2,NA,CASKRGRGIENGYTF,TGTGCCAGCAAAAGGGGCAGGGGAATCGAGAATGGCTACACCTTC